The 28 T cell receptor beta chains given below trace back to one sample, sequenced in a study of beta chain features in type 1 diabetes. What was sequenced were expressed TCRB transcripts, since all of the isolated RNA had been reverse transcribed. TCRdb's copy holds only in-frame clones and misses some; the assay was immunoSEQ multiplex PCR. The table shows nearly 250,000 clones, with 14% occurring only once. Sequencing was done on a sample of naive CD4+ T cells from blood. The receptors derive from a woman aged 40 to 50 in good health.

V gene TRBV6-6 combines with J gene TRBJ1-2; 10 nucleotides agree with TRBD1. The CDR3 extends over 13 amino acids. The junction had 3 bases not matched to a gene; V was cut back by 4 bases and J by 7 bases. Germline lookup yields CDR1 MNHNY and CDR2 SVGAGI (reference sequence). The CDR3: CASSSGQGTGYTF. CDR3 in DNA: TGTGCCAGCAGTTCGGGACAGGGGACTGGCTACACCTTC.

The chain couples TRBV16 to TRBJ1-4; 10 nucleotides agree with TRBD1. The CDR3 covers 15 residues. Germline CDR1 KGHSY, CDR2 FQNENV. Trimming cost V 2 bases and J 9 bases; bases outside gene matches: 6. CDR3 DNA: TGTGCCAGCAGCCAAACGACAGGGGGCTTTAAAAAACTGTTTTTT. Translated, it gives CASSQTTGGFKKLFF.

The CDR3 region has the DNA TGTGCCAGCTCACTAGGGACAGGGCCTAATGAAAAACTGTTTTTT. It is translated as CASSLGTGPNEKLFF. The chain combines TRBV18 with TRBJ1-4, with 9 positions matching TRBD1. The CDR3 extends over 15 amino acids. The V gene's germline CDR1 is KGHSH and CDR2 LQKENI. The V gene end was trimmed by 4 bases and the J gene end by 3 bases; junction bases not matched to a gene: 3. The whole variable domain, filled in from reference TRBV18 and TRBJ1-4, reads NAGVMQNPRHLVRRRGQEARLRCSPMKGHSHVYWYRQLPEEGLKFMVYLQKENIIDESGMPKERFSAEFPKEGPSILRIQQVVRGDSAAYFCASSLGTGPNEKLFFGSGTQLSVL.

This clone showed up just a few times. The chain is built from TRBV5-1 and TRBJ2-7; 7 bases match TRBD1. V lost 6 bases, J lost 2 bases, and 14 bases stayed unmatched. Per germline, CDR1 SGHRS and CDR2 YFSETQ. The CDR3 covers 16 residues. CDR3 nucleotide sequence: TGCGCCAGCACCATATCCCCGGGACAGAGAACCTACGAGCAGTACTTC. Amino acid sequence: CASTISPGQRTYEQYF.

This clone was seen only a few times. CDR3 DNA: TGTGCCAGCAGCCCACTAGCGACAGAGGCCGGGGAGCTGTTTTTT. This gives the protein CASSPLATEAGELFF. J is TRBJ2-2 and V is TRBV27; 7 bases agree with TRBD2. J was trimmed by 6 bases and V by 6 bases; bases with no gene match: 10. Germline loops: CDR1 MNHEY, CDR2 SMNVEV (reference sequence). CDR3 length equals 15 residues.

V is TRBV6-5 and J is TRBJ1-2, with unresolved D. The V end was cut by 5 bases, the J end by 7 bases, with 14 bases between. The CDR3 runs to 13 residues. Germline V gene sequence: CDR1 MNHEY, CDR2 SVGAGI. The CDR3 sequence: CASSEASVSGYTF. As DNA, the CDR3 is TGTGCCAGCAGTGAAGCGTCCGTAAGTGGCTACACCTTC.

As concerns this clone: This same CDR3 is encoded by further DNA sequences in the sample. The rearrangement uses TRBV18 and TRBJ1-1; 8 bases are a match to TRBD1. Germline-derived CDR1 and CDR2 are KGHSH and LQKENI. Germline trimming cut 2 bases from V and 4 bases from J; bases unmatched to any gene: 3. This CDR3 is 14 amino acids long. The CDR3 spells CASSPGQGGTEAFF. The CDR3 DNA is TGTGCCAGCTCACCAGGACAGGGAGGCACTGAAGCTTTCTTT.

This rearrangement joins TRBV9 to TRBJ2-5, with 11 bases fitting TRBD2. V lost 3 bases and J lost 5; bases outside the gene matches: 6. The CDR3 has 15 amino acids. CDR1 is SGDLS and CDR2 is YYNGEE in the germline V gene. CDR3 region: CASSGGGTSGETQYF. In DNA, the CDR3 is TGTGCCAGCAGCGGGGGGGGGACTAGCGGTGAGACCCAGTACTTC.

V usage is TRBV5-1 and J usage is TRBJ2-1, with TRBD2 matching 12 bases. Germline assignment: CDR1 SGHRS and CDR2 YFSETQ. The CDR3 has 16 amino acids. J lost 2 bases, V lost 6 bases, and 6 bases had no gene match. As DNA, the CDR3 is TGCGCCAGCATTCCTACTAGCGGGGGGACCTACAATGAGCAGTTCTTC. The encoded protein is CASIPTSGGTYNEQFF. The variable domain in full, completed from reference TRBV5-1 and TRBJ2-1, reads KAGVTQTPRYLIKTRGQQVTLSCSPISGHRSVSWYQQTPGQGLQFLFEYFSETQRNKGNFPGRFSGRQFSNSRSEMNVSTLELGDSALYLCASIPTSGGTYNEQFFGPGTRLTVL.

The gene calls are TRBV2 and TRBJ1-4, with 10 bases aligning to TRBD1. V lost 6 bases to trimming and J lost 6 bases; unmatched junction nucleotides: 4. In germline, CDR1 is SNHLY, CDR2 FYNNEI. The CDR3 totals 14 residues. This CDR3 reads CASRRGTGDEKLFF. The CDR3 DNA reads as TGTGCCAGCAGGAGGGGGACAGGGGATGAAAAACTGTTTTTT. Full variable domain (outside the CDR3, taken from reference TRBV2 and TRBJ1-4): EPEVTQTPSHQVTQMGQEVILRCVPISNHLYFYWYRQILGQKVEFLVSFYNNEISEKSEIFDDQFSVERPDGSNFTLKIRSTKLEDSAMYFCASRRGTGDEKLFFGSGTQLSVL.

This clone has just a few counts. The chain recombines TRBV10-3 with TRBJ2-5; possible D gene TRBD1, 6 bases. V lost 5 bases, J lost 5 bases, and 15 bases lay in between. The CDR3 contains 14 residues. Germline CDR1 and CDR2: ENHRY and SYGVKD. CDR3 residues: CAISFGQIAETQYF. CDR3 DNA sequence: TGTGCCATCAGTTTCGGACAGATCGCGGAGACCCAGTACTTC.

The table lists this clone with a few counts. The CDR3 is CASSLETGDTEAFF. The CDR3 DNA reads TGCGCCAGCAGCTTGGAGACAGGGGACACTGAAGCTTTCTTT. This rearrangement joins TRBV5-1 to TRBJ1-1; 8 bases are a match to TRBD1. This CDR3 spans 14 amino acids. V lost 0 bases, J lost 3 bases, and 1 base stayed unmatched. In germline, CDR1 is SGHRS, CDR2 YFSETQ.

This clone was observed a few times. The chain has TRBV9 and TRBJ1-6; no definite D call. The V gene's germline CDR1 is SGDLS and CDR2 YYNGEE. With 0 bases removed from V and 10 bases from J, the gap between germline ends came to 8 bases. This CDR3 spans 13 amino acids. Written as DNA, the CDR3 is TGTGCCAGCAGCGTAGAGGGAGGATCACCCCTCCACTTT. It encodes CASSVEGGSPLHF.

This clone turned up a few times. The genes are TRBV4-1 and TRBJ1-1; 7 nucleotides match TRBD1. Germline V lookup: CDR1 MGHRA, CDR2 YSYEKL. The CDR3 consists of 15 residues. The V segment lost 5 bases and the J segment 3 bases; nucleotides outside the gene matches: 9. CDR3 DNA: TGCGCCAGCAGCTCACCGGGACAGCCTTACACTGAAGCTTTCTTT. It translates to CASSSPGQPYTEAFF.

This clone was observed a handful of times. The chain carries TRBV29-1 and TRBJ2-2, with 10 bases aligning to TRBD1. The CDR3 consists of 16 residues. Germline CDR1 SQVTM, CDR2 ANQGSEA. The CDR3 is CSARRTGGPGTGELFF. Here the CDR3 DNA reads TGCAGTGCCCGGCGGACAGGGGGACCCGGCACCGGGGAGCTGTTTTTT.

This clone appeared a few times. The chain recombines TRBV19 with TRBJ2-2; D unclear. This CDR3 has 12 amino acids. CDR1 is LNHDA, CDR2 SQIVND, per germline (reference sequence). Deletions cut 6 bases from V and 6 bases from J, with 8 bases between. DNA for the CDR3: TGTGCCAGTAGGTCCGGTCCCGGGGAGCTGTTTTTT. It translates to CASRSGPGELFF. Drawing the rest from reference TRBV19 and TRBJ2-2, the complete variable domain is DGGITQSPKYLFRKEGQNVTLSCEQNLNHDAMYWYRQDPGQGLRLIYYSQIVNDFQKGDIAEGYSVSREKKESFPLTVTSAQKNPTAFYLCASRSGPGELFFGEGSRLTVL.

The chain uses TRBV28 and TRBJ2-5, with D perhaps TRBD2 (6 bases). Near its end, the DNA agrees better with TRBJ2-7, so the J call may be wrong. Germline V lookup: CDR1 MDHEN, CDR2 SYDVKM. This CDR3 has 14 amino acids. CDR3 nucleotides: TGTGCCAACAAAAGGTCGGGGGTCAAGGACGAGCAGTACTTC. Protein product: CANKRSGVKDEQYF.

The V gene is TRBV18, the J gene TRBJ2-5; D is ambiguous. Per the germline V gene, CDR1 is KGHSH and CDR2 is LQKENI. V was clipped by 0 bases and J by 2 bases, with 10 bases between them. This CDR3 region has 15 residues. CDR3 nucleotide sequence: TGTGCCAGCTCACCACCGTCTATCGTACAAGAGACCCAGTACTTC. Its protein is CASSPPSIVQETQYF.

There are a few counts of this clone. The V and J genes are TRBV6-1 and TRBJ1-5; TRBD1 agrees at 8 bases. Looked up from germline, CDR1 is MNHNS and CDR2 is SASEGT. Losses at the gene ends were 2 bases for V and 3 bases for J; bases not matched to a gene: 6. The CDR3 covers 16 residues. CDR3 region: CASSEMTGASNQPQHF. The DNA of the CDR3 is TGTGCCAGCAGTGAAATGACAGGGGCCTCCAATCAGCCCCAGCATTTT.

The chain joins TRBV10-3 to TRBJ2-3, with D perhaps matching TRBD2 (5 bases). This CDR3 has 14 residues. CDR1 is ENHRY and CDR2 is SYGVKD in the germline V gene. V dropped 7 bases and J dropped 2 bases, with 13 bases sitting between them. This chain's CDR3 is CAIKTAESTDTQYF. CDR3 bases: TGTGCCATCAAAACAGCGGAGTCCACAGATACGCAGTATTTT.

This clone was observed a handful of times. This rearrangement joins TRBV6-1 to TRBJ1-5; TRBD1 might be the D (6 bases). The CDR3 totals 12 residues. CDR1 MNHNS and CDR2 SASEGT come from the germline V gene. V gave up 11 bases and J gave up 5 bases, with 13 bases separating them. CDR3 coding DNA: TGTGCCGGATCGGACAGAGATCAGCCCCAGCATTTT. Protein product: CAGSDRDQPQHF.

This clone was seen a handful of times. The chain is built from TRBV18 and TRBJ2-5; TRBD2 might be the D (6 bases). This CDR3 is 14 amino acids long. Germline CDR1 is KGHSH and CDR2 is LQKENI. The germline V and J ends were trimmed by 4 bases and 1 base, with 10 bases remaining between them. The CDR3 DNA follows: TGTGCCAGCTCACAAACCGGGAGCCAAGAGACCCAGTACTTC. Translated: CASSQTGSQETQYF.

This chain joins TRBV7-9 and TRBJ2-7, with TRBD2 matching 15 bases. The CDR3 length is 16 residues. CDR1 SEHNR and CDR2 FQNEAQ come from the germline V gene (reference sequence). Losses at the gene ends were 4 bases for V and 6 bases for J; bases not matched to a gene: 7. This CDR3 reads CASSSPGLAGGFEQYF. The DNA of the CDR3 is TGTGCCAGCAGCTCGCCGGGACTAGCGGGGGGCTTCGAGCAGTACTTC.

This clone was observed many times. The J gene is TRBJ2-5, the V gene TRBV18, with 8 bases lining up with TRBD1. The CDR3 extends over 14 amino acids. V trimming: 3 bases; J trimming: 3 bases; junction bases outside the gene matches: 3. Germline values: CDR1 KGHSH, CDR2 LQKENI. The CDR3 region has the DNA TGTGCCAGCTCACCCTCGACAGGGGAAGAGACCCAGTACTTC. Translated, it gives CASSPSTGEETQYF.

This clone was counted a few times. The chain links TRBV27 to TRBJ1-3; D remains ambiguous. The CDR3 is 15 amino acids. Deletions cut 3 bases from V and 0 bases from J, with 9 bases between. From germline, CDR1 is MNHEY and CDR2 SMNVEV (reference sequence). CDR3 bases: TGTGCCAGCAGTTTGTTTTCATCCTCTGGAAACACCATATATTTT. The encoded protein is CASSLFSSSGNTIYF.

The chain employs TRBV25-1 and TRBJ1-3; D gene ambiguous. The CDR3 totals 16 residues. V lost 1 base to trimming and J lost 2 bases, with 12 bases between them. Germline V gene lookup returns CDR1 MGHDK and CDR2 SYGVNS. The CDR3: CASSESRRAPGNTIYF. CDR3 DNA sequence: TGTGCCAGCAGTGAATCTAGGAGGGCGCCTGGAAACACCATATATTTT.

This clone has only a few counts. CDR3 amino acids: CASRRQGASIVKLFF. The CDR3 DNA follows: TGTGCCAGCAGACGACAGGGGGCGAGTATAGTAAAACTGTTTTTT. V and J are TRBV6-5 and TRBJ1-4; 10 bases align to TRBD1. Germline V lookup: CDR1 MNHEY, CDR2 SVGAGI. The CDR3 is 15 residues long. J lost 10 bases, V lost 6 bases, and 11 bases had no gene match.

This clone has just a few counts. V gene TRBV7-2 combines with J gene TRBJ2-5; a weak D match, TRBD2 (5 bases). Germline values: CDR1 SGHTA, CDR2 FQGNSA. This CDR3 is 13 amino acids long. Trimming removed 6 bases from V and 3 bases from J, with 11 bases in between. The CDR3 region is CASSPGSEETQYF. The CDR3 bases are TGTGCCAGCAGTCCGGGGAGTGAAGAGACCCAGTACTTC.